This T cell receptor (beta chain) appears in the sequencing data of a study of vaccination and CD4 T cells after COVID-19. The treatment denotes: approximately nine-day PBMC culture with coronavirus spike peptide pools or control peptides (ViraFEST assay). In the case of this clonotype: Its antigen remains unidentified.

CD4+ T cells that had been cultured provided DNA sequenced with the Oncomine TCR Beta short-read assay. TCRdb reanalysed the PCR reads using MiXCR and keeps one entry per CDR3 protein. The sample has about 20,000 distinct CDR3 sequences, less than 55% seen once. The sequencing input was CD4+ T cells from blood, cultured in vitro. The sequence was obtained from a human donor who had recovered from COVID-19.

This CDR3 reads CASSLQGPSTASSPLHF. DNA of the CDR3: TGCGCCAGCAGCCTGCAGGGCCCCTCAACCGCGAGTTCACCCCTCCACTTT. This chain uses TRBV5-1 with TRBJ1-6; D is possibly TRBD1 (5 bases). Trimming took 4 bases from V and 9 from J, leaving 23 bases between them. CDR3 size: 17 residues. The germline V gene encodes CDR1 SGHRS and CDR2 YFSETQ.